These T cell receptor beta chains were read from a single sample in a study of cytotoxic CD8 clonotypes in ibrutinib-treated CLL. Measured with immunoSEQ multiplex PCR; TCRdb has only the in-frame clones, and not every one. This table holds some 200,000 clones, over 60% found once. Sequenced here: PBMCs, sampled after 24 months of ibrutinib treatment. The receptors were gathered from a human donor with chronic lymphocytic leukemia. CDR3s include the opening cysteine and the closing phenylalanine or tryptophan. The order of the fields is D gene, J gene, V gene, clone size, CDR3 length, CDR3 protein, CDR3 DNA. D genes are given only for firm matches. A row's size may be missing; if present it is once, few, many or a size class.

d_call: NA; j_call: TRBJ1-1; v_call: TRBV7-9; clone_size: few; cdr3_length: 14; cdr3_aa: CASSLVSRDTEAFF; cdr3_nt: TGTGCCAGCAGCTTAGTAAGCAGGGACACTGAAGCTTTCTTT
d_call: NA; j_call: TRBJ2-7; v_call: TRBV4-2; clone_size: NA; cdr3_length: 13; cdr3_aa: CASSQAETYEQYF; cdr3_nt: TGTGCCAGCAGCCAAGCGGAAACCTACGAGCAGTACTTC
d_call: NA; j_call: TRBJ2-1; v_call: TRBV11-1; clone_size: NA; cdr3_length: 16; cdr3_aa: CASSWDGSAFGNEQFF; cdr3_nt: TGTGCCAGCAGCTGGGACGGGAGTGCATTCGGAAATGAGCAGTTCTTC
d_call: TRBD1; j_call: TRBJ1-1; v_call: TRBV28; clone_size: NA; cdr3_length: 14; cdr3_aa: CASSIGTGNTEAFF; cdr3_nt: TGTGCCAGCAGTATCGGGACAGGTAACACTGAAGCTTTCTTT
d_call: NA; j_call: TRBJ2-7; v_call: TRBV30; clone_size: once; cdr3_length: 12; cdr3_aa: CAWSVGDYEQYF; cdr3_nt: TGTGCCTGGAGTGTTGGGGACTACGAGCAGTACTTC
d_call: NA; j_call: TRBJ1-1; v_call: TRBV12-5; clone_size: NA; cdr3_length: 13; cdr3_aa: CASGIDGFTEAFF; cdr3_nt: TGTGCTAGTGGCATAGACGGATTCACTGAAGCTTTCTTT
d_call: TRBD1; j_call: TRBJ2-7; v_call: TRBV5-1; clone_size: NA; cdr3_length: 16; cdr3_aa: CASSLGAPGGRYEQYF; cdr3_nt: TGCGCCAGCAGCTTGGGAGCCCCAGGGGGTAGGTACGAGCAGTACTTC
d_call: NA; j_call: TRBJ2-7; v_call: TRBV18; clone_size: NA; cdr3_length: 16; cdr3_aa: CASSPDERVESYEQYF; cdr3_nt: TGTGCCAGCTCACCAGATGAGAGGGTAGAGAGCTACGAGCAGTACTTC
d_call: TRBD2; j_call: TRBJ2-2; v_call: TRBV7-8; clone_size: NA; cdr3_length: 16; cdr3_aa: CASSFGGRALTGELFF; cdr3_nt: TGTGCCAGCAGCTTCGGCGGGAGGGCCCTCACCGGGGAGCTGTTTTTT
d_call: TRBD2; j_call: TRBJ2-7; v_call: TRBV7-2; clone_size: once; cdr3_length: 14; cdr3_aa: CASSSLAVAYEQYF; cdr3_nt: TGTGCCAGCAGCTCGCTAGCGGTGGCCTACGAGCAGTACTTC
d_call: TRBD2; j_call: TRBJ2-3; v_call: TRBV29-1; clone_size: once; cdr3_length: 14; cdr3_aa: CSVDRALAADTQYF; cdr3_nt: TGCAGCGTTGATAGAGCGCTAGCGGCAGATACGCAGTATTTT
d_call: TRBD1; j_call: TRBJ2-7; v_call: TRBV7-2; clone_size: few; cdr3_length: 15; cdr3_aa: CASSLSTDRGHEQYF; cdr3_nt: TGTGCCAGCAGCTTATCCACGGACAGGGGCCACGAGCAGTACTTC
d_call: TRBD1; j_call: TRBJ2-5; v_call: TRBV12-5; clone_size: NA; cdr3_length: 14; cdr3_aa: CASGPRQGQETQYF; cdr3_nt: TGTGCTAGTGGTCCACGACAGGGGCAAGAGACCCAGTACTTC
d_call: TRBD1; j_call: TRBJ2-7; v_call: TRBV27; clone_size: NA; cdr3_length: 13; cdr3_aa: CASSTRQGYEQYF; cdr3_nt: TGTGCCAGCAGTACTAGACAGGGATACGAGCAGTACTTC
d_call: TRBD2; j_call: TRBJ2-1; v_call: TRBV7-2; clone_size: NA; cdr3_length: 14; cdr3_aa: CASSLISGASKQFF; cdr3_nt: TGTGCCAGCAGCTTGATTAGCGGGGCGAGTAAGCAGTTCTTC
d_call: TRBD2; j_call: TRBJ2-1; v_call: TRBV18; clone_size: NA; cdr3_length: 12; cdr3_aa: CASSQTSGEQFF; cdr3_nt: TGTGCCAGCTCACAAACTAGCGGCGAGCAGTTCTTC
d_call: TRBD2; j_call: TRBJ2-7; v_call: TRBV9; clone_size: NA; cdr3_length: 13; cdr3_aa: CASSVGLVYEQYF; cdr3_nt: TGTGCCAGCAGCGTCGGACTAGTTTACGAGCAGTACTTC
d_call: TRBD1; j_call: TRBJ2-7; v_call: TRBV29-1; clone_size: NA; cdr3_length: 16; cdr3_aa: CSVEFTAGTESDEQYF; cdr3_nt: TGCAGCGTTGAATTTACCGCCGGGACAGAATCCGACGAGCAGTACTTC
d_call: NA; j_call: TRBJ2-1; v_call: TRBV4-1; clone_size: NA; cdr3_length: 15; cdr3_aa: CASNFGGGGRDEQFF; cdr3_nt: TGCGCCAGCAATTTTGGGGGCGGAGGCCGGGATGAGCAGTTCTTC
d_call: TRBD2; j_call: TRBJ2-1; v_call: TRBV4-3; clone_size: NA; cdr3_length: 16; cdr3_aa: CASSQVRLAGVGEQFF; cdr3_nt: TGCGCCAGCAGCCAAGTACGACTAGCGGGAGTTGGGGAGCAGTTCTTC
d_call: NA; j_call: TRBJ1-1; v_call: TRBV6-6; clone_size: NA; cdr3_length: 14; cdr3_aa: CASSYSTVPTEAFF; cdr3_nt: TGTGCCAGCAGTTACTCAACTGTGCCCACTGAAGCTTTCTTT
d_call: NA; j_call: TRBJ1-1; v_call: TRBV5-1; clone_size: NA; cdr3_length: 18; cdr3_aa: CASRIRSTGFVLDTEAFF; cdr3_nt: TGCGCCAGCAGGATCCGATCGACAGGATTTGTTTTGGACACTGAAGCTTTCTTT
d_call: NA; j_call: TRBJ2-7; v_call: TRBV21-1; clone_size: NA; cdr3_length: 13; cdr3_aa: CASSKGGLIEQYF; cdr3_nt: TGTGCCAGCAGCAAAGGAGGCCTGATCGAGCAGTACTTC
d_call: NA; j_call: TRBJ1-1; v_call: TRBV5-1; clone_size: NA; cdr3_length: 14; cdr3_aa: CASSSNTGRSEAFF; cdr3_nt: TGCGCCAGCAGCTCAAATACAGGGAGATCTGAAGCTTTCTTT
d_call: NA; j_call: TRBJ2-7; v_call: TRBV7-9; clone_size: NA; cdr3_length: 15; cdr3_aa: CASSFTGNPSYEQYF; cdr3_nt: TGTGCCAGCAGCTTTACAGGGAACCCTTCCTACGAGCAGTACTTC
d_call: TRBD1; j_call: TRBJ2-7; v_call: TRBV2; clone_size: NA; cdr3_length: 12; cdr3_aa: CASSYRGYEQYF; cdr3_nt: TGTGCCAGCAGTTACAGGGGCTACGAGCAGTACTTC
d_call: NA; j_call: TRBJ2-5; v_call: TRBV7-2; clone_size: NA; cdr3_length: 15; cdr3_aa: CASSLEWELVRTQYF; cdr3_nt: TGTGCCAGCAGCTTAGAGTGGGAGCTGGTTAGGACCCAGTACTTC
d_call: TRBD2; j_call: TRBJ2-1; v_call: TRBV27; clone_size: NA; cdr3_length: 15; cdr3_aa: CASSPRTSGRAQQFF; cdr3_nt: TGTGCCAGCAGTCCACGGACTAGCGGGAGGGCCCAGCAGTTCTTC
d_call: NA; j_call: TRBJ2-6; v_call: TRBV4-2; clone_size: NA; cdr3_length: 15; cdr3_aa: CASSQANNGANVLTF; cdr3_nt: TGTGCCAGCAGCCAAGCAAACAATGGGGCCAACGTCCTGACTTTC
d_call: NA; j_call: TRBJ1-2; v_call: TRBV27; clone_size: few; cdr3_length: 15; cdr3_aa: CASSWGGGGAYGYTF; cdr3_nt: TGTGCCAGCAGTTGGGGGGGTGGAGGAGCCTATGGCTACACCTTC
d_call: TRBD2; j_call: TRBJ2-1; v_call: TRBV6-5; clone_size: few; cdr3_length: 16; cdr3_aa: CASSYLAGSSYNEQFF; cdr3_nt: TGTGCCAGCAGTTACCTAGCGGGTAGCTCCTACAATGAGCAGTTCTTC
d_call: NA; j_call: TRBJ2-6; v_call: TRBV27; clone_size: few; cdr3_length: 18; cdr3_aa: CASSFFFGRAVGANVLTF; cdr3_nt: TGTGCCAGCAGTTTCTTTTTCGGCAGGGCTGTTGGGGCCAACGTCCTGACTTTC
d_call: NA; j_call: TRBJ1-3; v_call: TRBV4-1; clone_size: NA; cdr3_length: 16; cdr3_aa: CASSQDKRVYGNTIYF; cdr3_nt: TGCGCCAGCAGCCAAGATAAGAGGGTCTACGGAAACACCATATATTTT
d_call: TRBD2; j_call: TRBJ2-1; v_call: TRBV28; clone_size: NA; cdr3_length: 15; cdr3_aa: CASSFLLAGPNEQFF; cdr3_nt: TGTGCCAGCAGTTTTCTACTAGCGGGCCCAAATGAGCAGTTCTTC
d_call: NA; j_call: TRBJ2-5; v_call: TRBV6-5; clone_size: NA; cdr3_length: 11; cdr3_aa: CASRTWETQYF; cdr3_nt: TGTGCCAGCAGAACCTGGGAGACCCAGTACTTC
d_call: NA; j_call: TRBJ1-4; v_call: TRBV9; clone_size: NA; cdr3_length: 13; cdr3_aa: CASRRVLDEKLFF; cdr3_nt: TGTGCCAGCAGAAGGGTTTTAGATGAAAAACTGTTTTTT
d_call: NA; j_call: TRBJ2-3; v_call: TRBV7-2; clone_size: few; cdr3_length: 13; cdr3_aa: CASSLAQYGTQYF; cdr3_nt: TGTGCCAGCAGCTTAGCCCAGTATGGTACGCAGTATTTT
d_call: TRBD1; j_call: TRBJ2-2; v_call: TRBV2; clone_size: NA; cdr3_length: 14; cdr3_aa: CASSGQGLTGELFF; cdr3_nt: TGTGCCAGCAGTGGACAGGGATTAACCGGGGAGCTGTTTTTT
d_call: TRBD1; j_call: TRBJ2-5; v_call: TRBV4-2; clone_size: NA; cdr3_length: 15; cdr3_aa: CASSPSDRGRETQYF; cdr3_nt: TGTGCCAGCAGCCCGTCGGACAGGGGCCGAGAGACCCAGTACTTC
d_call: NA; j_call: TRBJ2-7; v_call: TRBV28; clone_size: once; cdr3_length: 14; cdr3_aa: CASSLPAGAYEQYF; cdr3_nt: TGTGCCAGCAGTCTCCCGGCTGGGGCCTACGAGCAGTACTTC
d_call: NA; j_call: TRBJ2-1; v_call: TRBV9; clone_size: NA; cdr3_length: 17; cdr3_aa: CASSPFGVPSSYNEQFF; cdr3_nt: TGTGCCAGCAGCCCATTCGGGGTACCCTCCTCCTACAATGAGCAGTTCTTC
d_call: NA; j_call: TRBJ2-3; v_call: TRBV14; clone_size: NA; cdr3_length: 11; cdr3_aa: CASSLTDTQYF; cdr3_nt: TGTGCCAGCAGCCTGACAGATACGCAGTATTTT
d_call: NA; j_call: TRBJ1-4; v_call: TRBV6-5; clone_size: NA; cdr3_length: 13; cdr3_aa: CASSRTIGEKLFF; cdr3_nt: TGTGCCAGCAGTCGTACTATTGGGGAAAAACTGTTTTTT
d_call: NA; j_call: TRBJ2-7; v_call: TRBV4-1; clone_size: few; cdr3_length: 13; cdr3_aa: CASSQGVGYEQYF; cdr3_nt: TGCGCCAGCAGCCAAGGCGTCGGTTACGAGCAGTACTTC
d_call: TRBD1; j_call: TRBJ1-5; v_call: TRBV19; clone_size: once; cdr3_length: 14; cdr3_aa: CASSIRQGDQPQHF; cdr3_nt: TGTGCCAGTAGTATCAGACAGGGGGATCAGCCCCAGCATTTT
d_call: NA; j_call: TRBJ1-4; v_call: TRBV5-1; clone_size: few; cdr3_length: 16; cdr3_aa: CASSLGQGTTNEKLFF; cdr3_nt: TGCGCCAGCAGCTTGGGCCAGGGGACGACTAATGAAAAACTGTTTTTT
d_call: TRBD1; j_call: TRBJ2-2; v_call: TRBV7-9; clone_size: few; cdr3_length: 12; cdr3_aa: CASSDGTGKLFF; cdr3_nt: TGTGCCAGCAGCGATGGGACAGGGAAGCTGTTTTTT
d_call: NA; j_call: TRBJ1-5; v_call: TRBV15; clone_size: NA; cdr3_length: 18; cdr3_aa: CATSRDLTADGGNQPQHF; cdr3_nt: TGTGCCACCAGCAGAGACTTAACAGCGGACGGGGGCAATCAGCCCCAGCATTTT
d_call: NA; j_call: TRBJ1-1; v_call: TRBV27; clone_size: NA; cdr3_length: 14; cdr3_aa: CASSSLLRNTEAFF; cdr3_nt: TGTGCCAGCAGTTCCCTCCTCAGGAACACTGAAGCTTTCTTT
d_call: TRBD1; j_call: TRBJ2-7; v_call: TRBV7-9; clone_size: few; cdr3_length: 14; cdr3_aa: CASSVTGVTYEQYF; cdr3_nt: TGTGCCAGCAGCGTAACAGGGGTAACCTACGAGCAGTACTTC
d_call: TRBD2; j_call: TRBJ2-7; v_call: TRBV7-2; clone_size: NA; cdr3_length: 15; cdr3_aa: CASSSRTSWDDEQYF; cdr3_nt: TGTGCCAGCAGCTCTAGGACTAGCTGGGACGACGAGCAGTACTTC
d_call: TRBD2; j_call: TRBJ2-5; v_call: TRBV7-2; clone_size: few; cdr3_length: 16; cdr3_aa: CASSLTTGGYQETQYF; cdr3_nt: TGTGCCAGCAGCTTAACTACGGGAGGGTACCAAGAGACCCAGTACTTC
d_call: TRBD2; j_call: TRBJ2-1; v_call: TRBV2; clone_size: NA; cdr3_length: 16; cdr3_aa: CASSGFSGRAPHEQFF; cdr3_nt: TGTGCCAGCAGTGGGTTTAGCGGGAGGGCCCCCCATGAGCAGTTCTTC
d_call: NA; j_call: TRBJ2-4; v_call: TRBV2; clone_size: few; cdr3_length: 14; cdr3_aa: CASSGYGAKNIQYF; cdr3_nt: TGTGCCAGCAGTGGATATGGGGCCAAAAACATTCAGTACTTC
d_call: NA; j_call: TRBJ2-7; v_call: TRBV27; clone_size: NA; cdr3_length: 14; cdr3_aa: CASSLSPSFYEQYF; cdr3_nt: TGTGCCAGCAGTTTATCGCCTAGTTTCTACGAGCAGTACTTC